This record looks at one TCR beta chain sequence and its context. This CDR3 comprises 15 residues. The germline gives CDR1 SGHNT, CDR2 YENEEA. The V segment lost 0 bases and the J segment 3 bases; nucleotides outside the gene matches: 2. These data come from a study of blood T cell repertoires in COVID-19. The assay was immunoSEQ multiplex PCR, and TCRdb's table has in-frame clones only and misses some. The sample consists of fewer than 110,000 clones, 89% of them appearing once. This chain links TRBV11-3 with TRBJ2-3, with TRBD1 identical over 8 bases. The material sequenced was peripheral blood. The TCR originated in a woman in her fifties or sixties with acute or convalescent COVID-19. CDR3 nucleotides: TGTGCCAGCAGCTTAGACCAGGGGGCTACAGATACGCAGTATTTT. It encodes CASSLDQGATDTQYF.